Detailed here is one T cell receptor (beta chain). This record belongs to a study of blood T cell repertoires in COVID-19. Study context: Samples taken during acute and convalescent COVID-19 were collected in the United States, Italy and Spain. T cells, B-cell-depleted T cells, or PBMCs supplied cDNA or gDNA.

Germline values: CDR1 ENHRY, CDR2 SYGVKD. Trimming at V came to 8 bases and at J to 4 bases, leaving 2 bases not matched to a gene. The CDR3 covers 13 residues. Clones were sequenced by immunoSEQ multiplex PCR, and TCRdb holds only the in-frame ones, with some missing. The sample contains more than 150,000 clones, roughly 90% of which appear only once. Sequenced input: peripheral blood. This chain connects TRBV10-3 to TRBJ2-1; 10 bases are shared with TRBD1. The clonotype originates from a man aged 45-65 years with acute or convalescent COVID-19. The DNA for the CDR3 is TGTGCCATCGGGACAGGGGATTACAATGAGCAGTTCTTC. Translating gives CAIGTGDYNEQFF.